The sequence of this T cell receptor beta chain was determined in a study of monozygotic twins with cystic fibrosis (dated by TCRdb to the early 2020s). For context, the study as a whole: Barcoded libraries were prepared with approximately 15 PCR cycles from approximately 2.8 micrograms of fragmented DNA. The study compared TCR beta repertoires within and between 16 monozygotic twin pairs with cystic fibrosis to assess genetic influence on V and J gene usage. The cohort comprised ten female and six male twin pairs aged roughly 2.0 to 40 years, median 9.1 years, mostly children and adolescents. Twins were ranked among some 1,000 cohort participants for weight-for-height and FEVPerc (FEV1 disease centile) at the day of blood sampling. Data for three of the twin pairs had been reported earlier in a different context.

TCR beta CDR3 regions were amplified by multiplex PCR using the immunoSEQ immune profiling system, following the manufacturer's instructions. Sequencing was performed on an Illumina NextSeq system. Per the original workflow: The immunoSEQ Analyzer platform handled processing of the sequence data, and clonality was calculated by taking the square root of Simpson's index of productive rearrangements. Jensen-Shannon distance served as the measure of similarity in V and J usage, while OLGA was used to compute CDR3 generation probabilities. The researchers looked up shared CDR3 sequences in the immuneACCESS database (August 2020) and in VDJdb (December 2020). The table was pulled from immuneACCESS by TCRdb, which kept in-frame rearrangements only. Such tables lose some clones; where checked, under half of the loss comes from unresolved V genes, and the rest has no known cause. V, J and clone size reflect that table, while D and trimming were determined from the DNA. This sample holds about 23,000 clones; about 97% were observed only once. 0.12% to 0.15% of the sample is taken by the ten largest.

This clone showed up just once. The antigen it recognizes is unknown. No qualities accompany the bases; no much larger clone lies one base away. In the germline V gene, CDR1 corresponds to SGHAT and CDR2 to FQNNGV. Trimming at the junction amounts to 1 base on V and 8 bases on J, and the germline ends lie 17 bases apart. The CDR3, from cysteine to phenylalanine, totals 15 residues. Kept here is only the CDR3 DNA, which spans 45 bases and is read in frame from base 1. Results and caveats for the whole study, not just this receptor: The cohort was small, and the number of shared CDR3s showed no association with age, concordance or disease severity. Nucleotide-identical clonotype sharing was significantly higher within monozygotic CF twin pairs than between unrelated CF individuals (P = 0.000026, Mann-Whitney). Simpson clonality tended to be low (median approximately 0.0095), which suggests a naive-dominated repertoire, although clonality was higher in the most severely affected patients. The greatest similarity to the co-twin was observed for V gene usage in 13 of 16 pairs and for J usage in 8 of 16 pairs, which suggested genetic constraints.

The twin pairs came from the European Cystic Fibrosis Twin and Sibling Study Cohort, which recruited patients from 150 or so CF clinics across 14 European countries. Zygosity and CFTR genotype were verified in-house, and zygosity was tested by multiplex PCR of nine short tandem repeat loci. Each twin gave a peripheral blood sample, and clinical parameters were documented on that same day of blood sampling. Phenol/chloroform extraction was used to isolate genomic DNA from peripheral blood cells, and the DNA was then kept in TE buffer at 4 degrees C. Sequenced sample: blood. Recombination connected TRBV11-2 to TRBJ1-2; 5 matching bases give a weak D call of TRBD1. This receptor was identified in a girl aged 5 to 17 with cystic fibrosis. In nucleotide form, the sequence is TGTGCCAGCAGCTTAGCCTCGGGGAGGGGTGAAGGCTACACCTTC. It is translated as CASSLASGRGEGYTF.